The clone carrying this T cell receptor (beta chain) was seen only a few times. With a J-beta primer mix and a sample-barcoded 5' primer, a second PCR ran 7 to 11 cycles. TCRdb used MiXCR to reprocess the 5' RACE reads, holding one entry per CDR3 protein. The sample lists around 700,000 distinct CDR3 sequences, more than 20% occurring once. This sample was taken from a study of blood T cells in healthy people across ages. The CDR3 contains 14 residues. Germline lookup yields CDR1 DFQATT and CDR2 SNEGSKA (reference sequence). Losses at the gene ends were 5 bases for V and 1 base for J; bases not matched to a gene: 6. These data also formed part of another study, on T cells of mothers and their children.

This TCR was sampled from a boy aged 10-17 years in good health. Input material: blood. The V gene is TRBV20-1, the J gene TRBJ2-3, with 7 bases fitting TRBD1. As DNA, the CDR3 is TGCAGTGCTTTGGACAGGCGGGGCACAGATACGCAGTATTTT. Translated: CSALDRRGTDTQYF.